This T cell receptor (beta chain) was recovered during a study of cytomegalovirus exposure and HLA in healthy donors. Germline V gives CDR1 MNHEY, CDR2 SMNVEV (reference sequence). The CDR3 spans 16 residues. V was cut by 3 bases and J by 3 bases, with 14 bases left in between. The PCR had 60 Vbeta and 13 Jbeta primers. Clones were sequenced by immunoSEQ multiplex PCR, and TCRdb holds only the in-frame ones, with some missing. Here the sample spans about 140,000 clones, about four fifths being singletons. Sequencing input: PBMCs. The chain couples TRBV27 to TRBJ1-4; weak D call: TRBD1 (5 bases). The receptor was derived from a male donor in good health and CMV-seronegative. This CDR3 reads CASSFRSTEPNEKLFF. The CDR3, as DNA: TGTGCCAGCAGTTTTAGATCGACAGAGCCTAATGAAAAACTGTTTTTT.